The 18 T cell receptor beta chains below were found in one sample sequenced in a study of CD8+ T cells in alopecia areata. The sample's treatment: oral pan-JAK inhibitor, 5-10 mg twice daily. Sequencing relied on a cDNA template that was reverse transcribed from extracted RNA. Some clones are missing from TCRdb's copy, which holds only in-frame ones; the method was immunoSEQ multiplex PCR. The sample has about 200,000 clones, 55% to 70% seen once. The sequenced sample was CD4+ T cells sorted from blood, obtained at week 4, from a patient treated with tofacitinib. All receptors derive from a human donor with alopecia areata.

The chain employs TRBV7-9 and TRBJ1-4; TRBD1 might be the D (5 bases). Between the trimmed V and J ends, which lost 4 bases and 11 bases, there was a span of 17 bases. Germline values: CDR1 SEHNR, CDR2 FQNEAQ (reference sequence). The CDR3 runs to 14 residues. CDR3 sequence reads: CASSSTLRDLKLFF. The CDR3 nucleotides read TGTGCCAGCAGCTCAACGTTACGGGACCTTAAACTGTTTTTT.

Only one count was recorded for this clone. The V call is TRBV30, the J call TRBJ1-1; 7 bases are shared with TRBD1. J lost 5 bases, V lost 5 bases, and 11 bases had no gene match. Germline CDR1 is GTSNPN and CDR2 is SVGIG (reference sequence). The CDR3 loop spans 14 amino acids. CDR3 amino acids: CAWGGKQGRTEAFF. In DNA, the CDR3 is TGTGCCTGGGGGGGCAAACAGGGGCGGACTGAAGCTTTCTTT.

This clone was detected ten times or more. The chain couples TRBV7-9 to TRBJ2-3; D may be TRBD2 (6 bases). CDR3 length equals 15 residues. Trimming took 5 bases from V and 6 from J, leaving 18 bases between them. Germline V gene data show CDR1 as SEHNR and CDR2 as FQNEAQ (reference sequence). CDR3 residues: CASSLSDYLRDTQYF. The CDR3 DNA reads TGTGCCAGCAGCCTATCGGACTATCTCCGGGATACGCAGTATTTT.

The count of this clone is one. This chain joins TRBV30 and TRBJ2-3; 11 nucleotides line up with TRBD2. CDR1 is GTSNPN and CDR2 is SVGIG in the germline V gene (reference sequence). Germline trimming cut 0 bases from V and 1 base from J; bases unmatched to any gene: 3. The CDR3 is made up of 16 amino acids. As DNA, the CDR3 is TGTGCCTGGAGTGTAAAGACTAGCGGGGGCACAGATACGCAGTATTTT. The encoded protein is CAWSVKTSGGTDTQYF.

The chain couples TRBV6-5 to TRBJ1-4, with D possibly TRBD1 on 6 matching bases. Per germline, CDR1 MNHEY and CDR2 SVGAGI. This CDR3 spans 15 amino acids. V was shortened by 7 bases and J by 5 bases, with 17 bases between the two germline ends. The CDR3 DNA sequence: TGTGCCAGCATCGCTACAGGGAGGGGGAATGAAAAACTGTTTTTT. Translating gives CASIATGRGNEKLFF.

The chain joins TRBV30 to TRBJ2-3; D perhaps matches TRBD2 (5 bases). V gave up 2 bases and J gave up 11 bases, with 11 bases separating them. The CDR3 contains 11 residues. Germline assignment: CDR1 GTSNPN and CDR2 SVGIG (reference sequence). The CDR3 region is CAWSLGREQYF. CDR3 sequence (DNA): TGTGCCTGGAGTTTAGGGAGAGAGCAGTATTTT.

The chain recombines TRBV7-2 with TRBJ1-2; 7 nucleotides match TRBD1. Trimming at V came to 3 bases and at J to 4 bases, leaving 2 bases not matched to a gene. The CDR3 spans 13 residues. Germline assignment: CDR1 SGHTA and CDR2 FQGNSA. CDR3 protein: CASSFQGVYGYTF. The CDR3 DNA is TGTGCCAGCAGCTTTCAGGGGGTCTATGGCTACACCTTC. Full variable domain (outside the CDR3, taken from reference TRBV7-2 and TRBJ1-2): GAGVSQSPSNKVTEKGKDVELRCDPISGHTALYWYRQSLGQGLEFLIYFQGNSAPDKSGLPSDRFSAERTGGSVSTLTIQRTQQEDSAVYLCASSFQGVYGYTFGSGTRLTVV.

The CDR3 spells CASSLAANQPQHF. CDR3 in DNA: TGTGCCAGCAGCTTAGCAGCCAATCAGCCCCAGCATTTT. The rearrangement joins TRBV7-2 to TRBJ1-5; D unclear. Deletions cut 0 bases from V and 3 bases from J, with 3 bases between. The germline gives CDR1 SGHTA, CDR2 FQGNSA. The CDR3 has 13 residues.

The chain uses TRBV4-2 and TRBJ1-1; D is perhaps TRBD1 (5 bases). Germline V gene lookup returns CDR1 LGHNA and CDR2 YNFKEQ. The CDR3 totals 17 residues. V lost 0 bases and J 6 bases, leaving 20 bases between the germline ends. CDR3 DNA: TGTGCCAGCAGCCAAGATCCTGGGGGACCCGGGGTAGCTGAAGCTTTCTTT. It is translated as CASSQDPGGPGVAEAFF.

The rearrangement links TRBV5-1 to TRBJ2-5; D perhaps matches TRBD1 (7 bases). Trimming stripped 1 base from V and 3 bases from J, with 13 bases between. Germline-derived CDR1 and CDR2 are SGHRS and YFSETQ. CDR3 length: 15 residues. The CDR3 is CASSLRTGGEETQYF. Here the CDR3 DNA reads TGCGCCAGCAGCTTGCGGACAGGAGGGGAAGAGACCCAGTACTTC.

The chain joins TRBV7-2 to TRBJ1-6, with D unclear. V was trimmed by 5 bases and J by 8 bases, leaving 16 bases between them. Germline CDR1 is SGHTA and CDR2 is FQGNSA. The CDR3 is 15 amino acids. The DNA of the CDR3 is TGTGCCAGCAGCCCACAGATCGGGAGGGATTCACCCCTCCACTTT. Translating it yields CASSPQIGRDSPLHF.

CDR3 in DNA: TGTGCCACCAGCAGAGACGCCGGGACCCAAGAGACCCAGTACTTC. This sequence encodes CATSRDAGTQETQYF. The genes are TRBV15 and TRBJ2-5; perhaps D is TRBD1 or TRBD2 (5 bases each). This CDR3 is 15 amino acids long. The ends were cut back, 0 bases at V and 1 base at J, with 9 bases in the middle. In germline, CDR1 is LNHNV, CDR2 YYDKDF (reference sequence).

The genes are TRBV10-3 and TRBJ2-5; TRBD2 matches 7 bases. Trimming removed 2 bases from V and 6 bases from J; junction bases left unmatched: 3. The germline V gene encodes CDR1 ENHRY and CDR2 SYGVKD. There are 13 residues in the CDR3. The CDR3 coding sequence is TGTGCCATCAGTGAGCAGGGAGGGAAGACCCAGTACTTC. It translates to CAISEQGGKTQYF.

This clone was detected a few times. V gene TRBV23-1 combines with J gene TRBJ1-6; tentative D call: TRBD1 (5 bases). TRBV23-1 is an ORF for which the function is uncertain. The germline V and J ends were trimmed by 5 bases and 0 bases, with 14 bases remaining between them. This CDR3 region has 17 residues. CDR3 coding DNA: TGCGCCAGCAGTATATCGCAGGGAGACTCCTATAATTCACCCCTCCACTTT. Amino acids: CASSISQGDSYNSPLHF.

The chain recombines TRBV9 with TRBJ2-2; D not resolved. Trimming pared 0 bases from V and 4 bases from J, leaving 7 bases between. Germline CDR1 and CDR2: SGDLS and YYNGEE. There are 14 residues in the CDR3. The CDR3 protein is CASSVEPFTGELFF. The CDR3 DNA sequence: TGTGCCAGCAGCGTAGAGCCTTTCACCGGGGAGCTGTTTTTT.

The chain combines TRBV29-1 with TRBJ2-5, with TRBD1 identical over 8 bases. V lost 3 bases and J lost 4; bases outside the gene matches: 7. This CDR3 spans 14 amino acids. Per germline, CDR1 SQVTM and CDR2 ANQGSEA. CDR3 coding DNA: TGCAGCGTTGAGCCAACAGGGGGAGGAGAGACCCAGTACTTC. Translation gives CSVEPTGGGETQYF. Supplemented by reference TRBV29-1 and TRBJ2-5, the full variable domain reads SAVISQKPSRDICQRGTSLTIQCQVDSQVTMMFWYRQQPGQSLTLIATANQGSEATYESGFVIDKFPISRPNLTFSTLTVSNMSPEDSSIYLCSVEPTGGGETQYFGPGTRLLVL.

This sequence joins TRBV5-6 and TRBJ2-7; the D gene is possibly TRBD1 (7 bases). The CDR3 is 13 amino acids. The V end was cut by 5 bases, the J end by 7 bases, with 16 bases between. CDR1 is SGHDT and CDR2 is YYEEEE in the germline V gene. The CDR3 sequence is CASSSDRSGEQYF. CDR3 nucleotide sequence: TGTGCCAGCAGTTCGGACAGGAGCGGGGAGCAGTACTTC.

This chain joins TRBV2 and TRBJ1-2; 7 positions agree with TRBD1. The junction had 3 bases not matched to a gene; V was cut back by 6 bases and J by 2 bases. In germline, CDR1 is SNHLY, CDR2 FYNNEI. This CDR3 comprises 13 residues. The CDR3 protein is CASRGQINYGYTF. Written as DNA, the CDR3 is TGTGCCAGCAGGGGACAGATAAACTATGGCTACACCTTC.